The T cell receptor (beta chain) under discussion was sequenced for a study of blood T cell repertoires in COVID-19. In the study overall: There were acute and convalescent COVID-19 samples, and they came from the United States, Italy and Spain. Sources were T cells, B-cell-depleted T cells, or PBMCs; the material itself was cDNA or gDNA.

Trimming stripped 7 bases from V and 4 bases from J, with 13 bases between. Germline V lookup: CDR1 SNHLY, CDR2 FYNNEI. The CDR3 spans 13 residues. TCRdb keeps only in-frame clones here, not all; method: immunoSEQ multiplex PCR. The sample yields roughly 180,000 clones, 70% to 90% seen once. The chain is built from TRBV2 and TRBJ1-2; a possible D gene is TRBD1 (5 bases). The specimen sequenced was peripheral blood. This sequence originates from a young woman with active or convalescent COVID-19. The CDR3: CASMRTYSYGYTF. CDR3 coding DNA: TGTGCCAGCATGAGGACATACTCCTATGGCTACACCTTC.